This T cell receptor (beta chain) was obtained from a study of CD8 T cells in Susac syndrome. On the study more broadly: Treatment status at blood draw for the Susac syndrome patients was therapy-naive, corticosteroids, or intravenous immunoglobulin alone. Notes on the study in general: The relatively small number of individuals in the TCR sequencing and HLA analysis was acknowledged by the study.

After extraction with the RNeasy kit, 0.5 to 1 ug of the RNA was reverse transcribed using random hexamers. TCRdb reprocessed the immunoSEQ multiplex PCR reads via MiXCR and lists one record per CDR3 protein. The sample has some 210,000 distinct CDR3 sequences, about 94% seen once. With V trimmed by 4 bases and J by 4 bases, 9 bases remained unmatched. The CDR3 extends over 15 amino acids. Germline CDR1 and CDR2: MNHNS and SASEGT. With respect to this clonotype: What it binds is not known.

Peripheral blood CD8+ and CD4+ T cells were profiled by TCR beta sequencing. V is TRBV6-1 and J is TRBJ2-5, with 7 bases matching TRBD1. Source material: CD4+ T cells from PBMCs. The sequence came from a human donor with Susac syndrome. CDR3 residues: CASSAAPGQSETQYF. The CDR3 nucleotides read TGTGCCAGCAGTGCCGCGCCGGGACAGTCAGAGACCCAGTACTTC.